The following is a TCR beta chain sequence with its context. Its matching antigen is unknown. TCR beta libraries were built with iRepertoire HTBI primers and Arm-PCR of CDR3 regions. TCRdb fed the multiplex PCR reads into MiXCR, producing one record per CDR3 protein. The repertoire includes some 280,000 distinct CDR3 sequences, 22% of them detected once, and 56% sits in the top ten. This sample is drawn from a study of regulatory T cells in long-lasting Graves disease. Study results and caveats: Clonotypes that were public and shared totalled some 2,900 in persistent patients versus roughly 1,000 in new patients.

Time point meaning: persistent/refractory GD, antithyroid drugs over 5 years with positive TRAb. TCR sequences were obtained from RNA taken from PBMCs. Germline CDR1 reads SEHNR; CDR2 reads FQNEAQ (reference sequence). V gave up 5 bases and J gave up 3 bases; unmatched junction bases: 6. There are 15 residues in the CDR3. The sequence derives from a female donor with Graves disease. The rearrangement uses TRBV7-9 and TRBJ2-5; 10 positions agree with TRBD2. The starting material was peripheral blood mononuclear cells (PBMCs), obtained when the disease was refractory, from a patient treated with antithyroid drugs. In DNA form, the CDR3 reads TGTGCCAGCAGCCTCGCTAGCGGGGGAAAAGAGACCCAGTACTTC. This codes for CASSLASGGKETQYF.